This T cell receptor (beta chain) was observed in a study of blood T cell repertoires in COVID-19. In the study overall: Researchers got acute and convalescent COVID-19 samples from the United States, Italy and Spain. In each case, the material was cDNA or gDNA derived from T cells, B-cell-depleted T cells, or PBMCs.

The data were produced by immunoSEQ multiplex PCR, yet TCRdb's version contains in-frame clones alone and is incomplete. The table records about 170,000 clones, roughly 86% of them present only once. The junction had 7 bases not matched to a gene; V was cut back by 4 bases and J by 5 bases. CDR1 is SNHLY, CDR2 FYNNEI, per germline. This CDR3 has 14 residues. The source of this sequence is an elderly woman with COVID-19, enrolled during active disease. The J gene is TRBJ2-5, the V gene TRBV2; 7 bases are a match to TRBD2. The specimen was peripheral blood. The DNA of the CDR3 is TGTGCCAGCAGTGGAGGACTAGATCAGGAGACCCAGTACTTC. Encoded protein: CASSGGLDQETQYF.